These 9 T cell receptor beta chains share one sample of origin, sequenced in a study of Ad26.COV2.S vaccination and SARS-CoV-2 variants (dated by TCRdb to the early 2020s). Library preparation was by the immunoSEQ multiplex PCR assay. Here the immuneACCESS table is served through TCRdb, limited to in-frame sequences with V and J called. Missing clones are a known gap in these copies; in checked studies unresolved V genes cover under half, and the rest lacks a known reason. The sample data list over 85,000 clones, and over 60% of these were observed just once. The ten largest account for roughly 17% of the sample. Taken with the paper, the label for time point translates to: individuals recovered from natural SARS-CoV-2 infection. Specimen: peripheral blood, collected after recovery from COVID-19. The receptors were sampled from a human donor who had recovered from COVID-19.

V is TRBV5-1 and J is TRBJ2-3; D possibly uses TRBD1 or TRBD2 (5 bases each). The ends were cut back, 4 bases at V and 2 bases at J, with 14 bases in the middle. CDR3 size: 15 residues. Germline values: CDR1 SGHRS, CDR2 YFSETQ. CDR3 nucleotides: TGCGCCAGCAGCCCGGGCAAGGGACCCACAGATACGCAGTATTTT. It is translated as CASSPGKGPTDTQYF.

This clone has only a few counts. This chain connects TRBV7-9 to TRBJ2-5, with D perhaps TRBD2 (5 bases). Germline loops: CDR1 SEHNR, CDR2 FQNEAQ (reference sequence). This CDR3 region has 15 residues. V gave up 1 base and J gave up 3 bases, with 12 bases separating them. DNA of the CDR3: TGTGCCAGCAGCTTAGGGGCGACGGAGGAAGAGACCCAGTACTTC. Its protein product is CASSLGATEEETQYF.

The DNA of the CDR3 is TGTGCCAGCAGCTTTGGGGGGACAGGGCTAAATCAGCCCCAGCATTTT. Its protein is CASSFGGTGLNQPQHF. The gene calls are TRBV5-6 and TRBJ1-5, with 9 bases that match TRBD1. Germline CDR1 and CDR2: SGHDT and YYEEEE. CDR3 length equals 16 residues. The ends lost 2 bases at V and 4 bases at J; junction bases unmatched: 7.

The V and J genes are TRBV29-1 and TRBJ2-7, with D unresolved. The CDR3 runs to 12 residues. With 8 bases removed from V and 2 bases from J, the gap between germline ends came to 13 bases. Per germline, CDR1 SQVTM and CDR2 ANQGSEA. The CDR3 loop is CSYVGWAYEQYF. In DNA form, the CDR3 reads TGCAGCTACGTCGGGTGGGCCTACGAGCAGTACTTC.

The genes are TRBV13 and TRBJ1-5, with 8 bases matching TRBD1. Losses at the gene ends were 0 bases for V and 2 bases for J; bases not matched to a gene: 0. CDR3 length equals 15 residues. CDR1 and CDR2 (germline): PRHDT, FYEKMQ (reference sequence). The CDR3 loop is CASSLGTGGNQPQHF. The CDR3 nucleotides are TGTGCCAGCAGCTTAGGGACAGGGGGCAATCAGCCCCAGCATTTT.

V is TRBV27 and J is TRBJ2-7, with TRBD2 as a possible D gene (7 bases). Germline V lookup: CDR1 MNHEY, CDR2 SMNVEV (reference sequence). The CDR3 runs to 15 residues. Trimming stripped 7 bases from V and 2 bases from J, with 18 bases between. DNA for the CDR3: TGTGCCAGCATAAGTGGGGGGGCTGACGCCTACGAGCAGTACTTC. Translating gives CASISGGADAYEQYF.

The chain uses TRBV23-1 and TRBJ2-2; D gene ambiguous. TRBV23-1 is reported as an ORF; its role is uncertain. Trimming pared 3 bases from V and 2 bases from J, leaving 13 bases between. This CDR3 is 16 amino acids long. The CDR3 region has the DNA TGCGCCAGCAGTCATGGTGGCAGCCCAAACACCGGGGAGCTGTTTTTT. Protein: CASSHGGSPNTGELFF.

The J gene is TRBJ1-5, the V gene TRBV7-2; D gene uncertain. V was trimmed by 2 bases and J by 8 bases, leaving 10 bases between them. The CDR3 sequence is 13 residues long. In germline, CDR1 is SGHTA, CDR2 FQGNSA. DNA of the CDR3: TGTGCCAGCAGCTTACGTTATCTTGAGCCCCAGCATTTT. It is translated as CASSLRYLEPQHF.

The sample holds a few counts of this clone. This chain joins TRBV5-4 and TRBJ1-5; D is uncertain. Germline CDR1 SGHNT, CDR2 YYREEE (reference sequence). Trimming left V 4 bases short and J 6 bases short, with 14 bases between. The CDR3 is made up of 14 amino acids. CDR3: CASSPGPGSQPQHF. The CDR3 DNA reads TGTGCCAGCAGCCCCGGTCCGGGTTCTCAGCCCCAGCATTTT.